This TCR beta chain was captured by sequencing in a study of blood T cell repertoires in COVID-19. Study context: The United States, Italy and Spain were the sources of the acute and convalescent COVID-19 samples.

Authors' analysis steps: Reference gene primer amplification in the assay estimated nucleated cell counts. Profiling relied on immunoSEQ multiplex PCR, and the TCRdb table lists in-frame clones only, not all of them. That table furnishes V, J and clone size, whereas the DNA furnished D and trimming. The sample has fewer than 500,000 clones; roughly 90% are singletons. Germline lookup yields CDR1 GTSNPN and CDR2 SVGIG (reference sequence). The CDR3 totals 13 residues. With 4 bases removed from V and 8 bases from J, the gap between germline ends came to 17 bases. This TCR was recovered from a man aged 18 to 29 with COVID-19, enrolled during active disease. Sequenced sample: peripheral blood. This chain connects TRBV30 to TRBJ1-2; no clear D gene. CDR3 amino acids: CAWNVIGRGGYTF. The CDR3 DNA sequence: TGTGCCTGGAATGTCATAGGCCGGGGAGGCTACACCTTC.